This T cell receptor beta chain was sequenced for a study of T cells in Graves' hyperthyroidism and ophthalmopathy. Overall study context: Peripheral blood was drawn at first diagnosis, prior to all treatment.

RNA transcripts provided the source from which TCR beta CDR3 regions were amplified. An initial round of RT-PCR targeting the TCR CDR3 relied on the HTBI primer set. TCRdb independently ran MiXCR on the multiplex PCR reads; one entry per CDR3 protein. The sample shows 350,000 to 400,000 distinct CDR3 sequences, under 15% of them seen only once. Stable Graves' hyperthyroidism meant no ophthalmopathy progression within 18 months. Patients with uncontrolled infections, other autoimmune diseases, pregnancy or lactation were excluded. The authors obtained PBMCs from more than 8 ml of fresh peripheral blood. The sequenced sample was blood. The sequence came from a woman aged 25 to 39 with Graves' hyperthyroidism.

CDR3 amino acids: CASSVGGLSYNEQFF. In DNA, the CDR3 is TGTGCCAGCAGCGTAGGCGGGTTATCCTACAATGAGCAGTTCTTC. V gene TRBV9 combines with J gene TRBJ2-1, with D perhaps matching TRBD2 (5 bases). The CDR3 is 15 amino acids. Trimming left V 0 bases short and J 1 base short, with 8 bases between. The germline CDR1 and CDR2 sequences are SGDLS and YYNGEE.